Here is one TCR beta chain with its context. What it binds is unknown. Patients were excluded if they had other autoimmune diseases or uncontrolled infections, and likewise if pregnancy or lactation applied. The sample comes from a study of Graves' ophthalmopathy and Graves' hyperthyroidism. In the study overall: The authors defined stable hyperthyroidism as no ophthalmopathy within 18 months of follow-up.

TCR beta CDR3 amplification used RNA transcripts. Second-round multiplex PCR came after first-round RT-PCR with HTBI primers. A single record per CDR3 protein comes from TCRdb applying MiXCR to the multiplex PCR reads. The sample holds over a million distinct CDR3 sequences; around a third are singletons and the top ten take over 8.5%. General observations from the study: Thyroid clonotypes that were expanded above 0.001 frequency mostly also appeared in blood.

The sequence was obtained from an adult man with Graves' hyperthyroidism. The specimen sequenced was peripheral blood or thyroid tissue (not recorded which).

This chain's CDR3 is CASGRSFTGELFF. CDR3 DNA: TGTGCTTCGGGGCGGTCGTTCACCGGGGAGCTGTTTTTT. This chain connects TRBV6-6 to TRBJ2-2; D tentatively reads TRBD1 or TRBD2 (5 bases each). This CDR3 is 13 amino acids long. Germline loops: CDR1 MNHNY, CDR2 SVGAGI (reference sequence).